The 2 T cell receptor beta chains below were found in one sample sequenced in a study of graft-versus-host responses after intestinal transplantation. The data were produced by immunoSEQ multiplex PCR, yet TCRdb's version contains in-frame clones alone and is incomplete. Found here are about 23,000 clones, around three quarters of them singletons; the top ten hold roughly 3.1%. Intraepithelial lymphocytes and lamina propria lymphocytes were released through processing of graft tissue. Sequencing was performed on ileum tissue, taken 12 days after intestinal transplant. The receptors derive from a human patient who received an intestinal transplant, so some T cells may come from the graft donor.

This clone occurred a few times. The chain is built from TRBV4-3 and TRBJ1-2, with no clear D. The V end lost 1 base, the J end lost 8 bases, and 8 bases lay between the germline ends. Germline V gene lookup returns CDR1 LGHNA and CDR2 YSLEER. The CDR3 is 12 residues long. CDR3 in DNA: TGCGCCAGCAGCCAAGGGCCGGAGGGCTACACCTTC. This encodes CASSQGPEGYTF.

The genes are TRBV14 and TRBJ2-7; unclear D gene. Germline lookup yields CDR1 SGHDN and CDR2 FVKESK. The CDR3 loop spans 13 amino acids. Trimming removed 2 bases at V and 0 bases at J, with 5 bases between. The CDR3 sequence: CASSQRLSYEQYF. The CDR3 DNA sequence: TGTGCCAGCAGCCAAAGACTCTCCTACGAGCAGTACTTC.